The 13 T cell receptor beta chains reported below all come from one sample, sequenced in a study of type 1 and type 2 diabetes patients. PCR was run on genomic DNA. Amplification of the beta chain CDR3 used 30 forward and 13 reverse multiplex primers. In TCRdb, the multiplex PCR reads were re-called with MiXCR into one record per CDR3 protein. The sample records more than 250,000 distinct CDR3 sequences, roughly 48% being singletons. Sequenced material: peripheral blood mononuclear cells (PBMCs). The receptors derive from a man between 18 and 29 years old with type 2 diabetes.

V is TRBV7-2 and J is TRBJ1-4; no definite D call. This CDR3 has 13 residues. The V and J ends lost 10 bases and 8 bases respectively, with 17 bases between them. Germline V lookup: CDR1 SGHTA, CDR2 FQGNSA. CDR3 loop: CATSWDAKEKLFF. CDR3 DNA: TGTGCCACATCTTGGGATGCCAAGGAAAAACTGTTTTTT.

V gene TRBV7-3 combines with J gene TRBJ2-2; possibly TRBD1 or TRBD2 for D (5 bases each). V dropped 7 bases and J dropped 0 bases, with 15 bases sitting between them. Germline loops: CDR1 SGHTA, CDR2 FQGTGA. The CDR3 is 16 amino acids. DNA of the CDR3: TGTGCCAGCACCCGGGAAGAGACAGCGAACACCGGGGAGCTGTTTTTT. Translated, it gives CASTREETANTGELFF.

V and J are TRBV19 and TRBJ2-7; D gene ambiguous. The CDR3 loop spans 13 amino acids. CDR1 and CDR2 from the germline V gene are LNHDA and SQIVND (reference sequence). V lost 4 bases and J lost 2, with 9 bases in between. In DNA form, the CDR3 reads TGTGCCAGTAGTAGCGGATACCCCTACGAGCAGTACTTC. Translating it yields CASSSGYPYEQYF.

This chain uses TRBV20-1 with TRBJ2-5; a possible D gene is TRBD2 (6 bases). Germline CDR1 and CDR2: DFQATT and SNEGSKA (reference sequence). CDR3 length: 9 amino acids. CDR3 DNA sequence: TGCAGAGCGGGTGGGACCCAGTACTTC. Residues: CRAGGTQYF.

This clonotype was detected only a few times. The rearrangement links TRBV11-1 to TRBJ2-7, with TRBD1 matching over 8 bases. This CDR3 spans 15 amino acids. The J segment lost 2 bases and the V segment lost 5 bases, leaving 8 bases of the junction unmatched. Germline values: CDR1 SGHAT, CDR2 FQDESV (reference sequence). CDR3 coding DNA: TGTGCCAGCAGCGTATATCAGGGGGCGACCTACGAGCAGTACTTC. Protein sequence: CASSVYQGATYEQYF. Full variable domain (outside the CDR3, taken from reference TRBV11-1 and TRBJ2-7): EAEVAQSPRYKITEKSQAVAFWCDPISGHATLYWYRQILGQGPELLVQFQDESVVDDSQLPKDRFSAERLKGVDSTLKIQPAELGDSAMYLCASSVYQGATYEQYFGPGTRLTVT.

This clonotype was observed a handful of times. J is TRBJ2-3 and V is TRBV19; D may be TRBD2 (7 bases). V lost 4 bases and J lost 1, with 12 bases in between. Per the germline V gene, CDR1 is LNHDA and CDR2 is SQIVND (reference sequence). CDR3 length: 15 residues. The CDR3, as DNA: TGTGCCAGTAGTAGAGGGGAGGGGGGCACAGATACGCAGTATTTT. The encoded protein is CASSRGEGGTDTQYF.

The V call is TRBV20-1, the J call TRBJ2-7; 7 bases match TRBD1. The germline V gene has CDR1 DFQATT and CDR2 SNEGSKA (reference sequence). The CDR3 length is 13 residues. The ends lost 4 bases at V and 3 bases at J; junction bases unmatched: 6. CDR3 coding DNA: TGCAGTGCTAAAGGGCAGGGGGACTACGAGCAGTACTTC. It translates to CSAKGQGDYEQYF.

This clonotype was detected only a few times. The chain is built from TRBV25-1 and TRBJ2-3; 10 nucleotides line up with TRBD2. The CDR3 sequence is 15 residues long. Germline V gives CDR1 MGHDK, CDR2 SYGVNS. Trimming removed 11 bases from V and 4 bases from J; junction bases left unmatched: 12. The CDR3 DNA follows: TGTGCCTCCCGACCCCAGCGGGGGGGCTCAGATACGCAGTATTTT. This translates into CASRPQRGGSDTQYF.

The chain joins TRBV7-8 to TRBJ2-3; 9 bases are a match to TRBD2. This CDR3 is 18 amino acids long. CDR1 SGHVS and CDR2 FQNEAQ come from the germline V gene. V trimming: 1 base; J trimming: 3 bases; junction bases outside the gene matches: 11. The CDR3 sequence is CASSLVVVAGVSTDTQYF. The CDR3 nucleotides are TGTGCCAGCAGCTTAGTGGTAGTAGCGGGGGTTAGTACAGATACGCAGTATTTT.

This clonotype showed up just a few times. The chain has TRBV4-1 and TRBJ2-7; D is perhaps TRBD1 (5 bases). Germline CDR1 is MGHRA and CDR2 is YSYEKL. This CDR3 comprises 14 residues. Trimming left V 4 bases short and J 0 bases short, with 10 bases between. CDR3 region: CASSPTESSYEQYF. In DNA, the CDR3 is TGCGCCAGCAGCCCGACAGAAAGCTCCTACGAGCAGTACTTC.

The chain has TRBV7-2 and TRBJ2-2; 7 bases fit TRBD2. The CDR3 has 14 residues. Germline CDR1 is SGHTA and CDR2 is FQGNSA. The J segment lost 7 bases and the V segment lost 5 bases, leaving 7 bases of the junction unmatched. The CDR3 DNA reads TGTGCCAGCAGCCTCGGGGGGTATGGCGGGGAGCTGTTTTTT. Translated: CASSLGGYGGELFF.

The CDR3 coding sequence is TGTGCCAGCAGTGAGGGACAGGGTCAGGCCTACGAGCAGTACTTC. Encoded protein: CASSEGQGQAYEQYF. The chain recombines TRBV2 with TRBJ2-7, with 9 bases fitting TRBD1. Germline CDR1 reads SNHLY; CDR2 reads FYNNEI. The CDR3 sequence is 15 residues long. V gave up 3 bases and J gave up 2 bases; unmatched junction bases: 5.

CDR3 region: CSARPQGNNQPQHF. The CDR3 region has the DNA TGCAGTGCTAGGCCCCAGGGTAACAATCAGCCCCAGCATTTT. The chain combines TRBV20-1 with TRBJ1-5; D perhaps matches TRBD1 (5 bases). Trimming cost V 3 bases and J 3 bases, with 12 bases left between them. The CDR3 sequence is 14 residues long. Germline V lookup: CDR1 DFQATT, CDR2 SNEGSKA (reference sequence).